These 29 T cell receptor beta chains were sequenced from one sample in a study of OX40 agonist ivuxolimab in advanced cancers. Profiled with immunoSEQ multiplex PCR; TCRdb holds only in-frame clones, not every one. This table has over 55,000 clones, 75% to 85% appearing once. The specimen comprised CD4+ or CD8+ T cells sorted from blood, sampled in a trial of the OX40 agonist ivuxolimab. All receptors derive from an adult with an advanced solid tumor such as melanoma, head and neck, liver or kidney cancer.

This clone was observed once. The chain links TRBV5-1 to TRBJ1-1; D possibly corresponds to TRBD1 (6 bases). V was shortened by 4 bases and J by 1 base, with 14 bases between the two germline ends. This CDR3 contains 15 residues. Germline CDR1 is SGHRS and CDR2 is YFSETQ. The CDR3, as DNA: TGCGCCAGCAGCCCGCCTCTACAGGGGAACACTGAAGCTTTCTTT. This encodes CASSPPLQGNTEAFF.

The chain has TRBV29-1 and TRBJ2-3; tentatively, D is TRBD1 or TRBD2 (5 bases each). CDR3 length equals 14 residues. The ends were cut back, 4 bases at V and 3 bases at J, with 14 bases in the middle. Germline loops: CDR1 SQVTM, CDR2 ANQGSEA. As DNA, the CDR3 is TGCAGCGTTGGGGACGGCCCCGGGACAGATACGCAGTATTTT. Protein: CSVGDGPGTDTQYF.

The CDR3 sequence is CASSPNPSSGANVLTF. For the CDR3, the DNA is TGTGCCAGCAGTCCAAATCCTAGCTCTGGGGCCAACGTCCTGACTTTC. The V gene is TRBV27, the J gene TRBJ2-6; D gene ambiguous. This CDR3 has 16 amino acids. V was trimmed by 5 bases and J by 0 bases, leaving 11 bases between them. The germline V gene encodes CDR1 MNHEY and CDR2 SMNVEV (reference sequence).

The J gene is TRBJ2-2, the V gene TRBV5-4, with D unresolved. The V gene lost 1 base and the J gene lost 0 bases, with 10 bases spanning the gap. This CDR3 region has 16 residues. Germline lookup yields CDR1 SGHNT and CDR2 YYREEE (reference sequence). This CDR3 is CASSLNAGANTGELFF. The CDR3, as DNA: TGTGCCAGCAGCTTGAATGCAGGCGCGAACACCGGGGAGCTGTTTTTT.

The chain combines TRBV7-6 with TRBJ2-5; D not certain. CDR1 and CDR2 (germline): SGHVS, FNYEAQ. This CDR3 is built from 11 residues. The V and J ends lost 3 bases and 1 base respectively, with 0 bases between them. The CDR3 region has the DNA TGTGCCAGCAGCTTCCAAGAGACCCAGTACTTC. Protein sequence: CASSFQETQYF.

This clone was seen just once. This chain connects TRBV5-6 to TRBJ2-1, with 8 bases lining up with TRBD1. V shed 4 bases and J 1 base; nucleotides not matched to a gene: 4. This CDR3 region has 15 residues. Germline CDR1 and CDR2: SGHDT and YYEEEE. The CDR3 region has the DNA TGTGCCAGCAGCCCAAACAGGGGGTCCTACAATGAGCAGTTCTTC. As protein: CASSPNRGSYNEQFF.

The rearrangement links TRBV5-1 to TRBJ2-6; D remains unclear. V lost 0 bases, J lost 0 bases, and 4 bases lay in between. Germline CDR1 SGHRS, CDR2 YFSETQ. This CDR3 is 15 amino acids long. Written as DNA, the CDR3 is TGCGCCAGCAGCTTGGACGGCTCTGGGGCCAACGTCCTGACTTTC. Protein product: CASSLDGSGANVLTF.

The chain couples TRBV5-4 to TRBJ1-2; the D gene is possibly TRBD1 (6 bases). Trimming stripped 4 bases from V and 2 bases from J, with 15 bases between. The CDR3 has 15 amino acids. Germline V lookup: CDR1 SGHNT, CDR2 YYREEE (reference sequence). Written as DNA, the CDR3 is TGTGCCAGCAGCGGCTTTTCCGGGGGCAACTATGGCTACACCTTC. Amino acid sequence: CASSGFSGGNYGYTF.

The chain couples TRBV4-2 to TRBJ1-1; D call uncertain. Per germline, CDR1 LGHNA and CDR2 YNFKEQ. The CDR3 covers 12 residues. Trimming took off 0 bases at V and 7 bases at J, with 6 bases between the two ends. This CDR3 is CASSQESREAFF. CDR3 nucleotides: TGTGCCAGCAGCCAAGAGAGTCGTGAAGCTTTCTTT.

The CDR3 is CAISDPGIGADTQYF. The CDR3, as DNA: TGTGCCATCAGTGACCCCGGGATTGGGGCAGATACGCAGTATTTT. This chain uses TRBV10-3 with TRBJ2-3; possibly TRBD2 for D (5 bases). Germline CDR1 and CDR2: ENHRY and SYGVKD. This CDR3 has 15 residues. Trimming took 3 bases from V and 4 from J, leaving 14 bases between them.

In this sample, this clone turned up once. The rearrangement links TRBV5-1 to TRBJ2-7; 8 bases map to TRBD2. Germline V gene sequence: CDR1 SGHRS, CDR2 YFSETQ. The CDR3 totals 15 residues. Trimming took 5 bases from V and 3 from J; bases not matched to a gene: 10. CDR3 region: CASSSDGTSLYEQYF. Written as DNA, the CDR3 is TGCGCCAGCAGTTCCGACGGGACTAGTCTCTACGAGCAGTACTTC.

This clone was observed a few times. The CDR3 coding sequence is TGTGCCAGCAGCTCGGGGCCCTGGAAGGAGCAGTACTTC. This gives the protein CASSSGPWKEQYF. V is TRBV7-3 and J is TRBJ2-7, with D perhaps assigned TRBD1 or TRBD2 (5 bases each). V was clipped by 4 bases and J by 7 bases, with 14 bases between them. CDR3 size: 13 residues. Germline lookup yields CDR1 SGHTA and CDR2 FQGTGA.

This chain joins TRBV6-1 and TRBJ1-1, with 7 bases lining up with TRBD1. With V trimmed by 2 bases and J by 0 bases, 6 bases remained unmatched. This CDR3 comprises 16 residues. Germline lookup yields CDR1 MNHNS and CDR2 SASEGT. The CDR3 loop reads CASSETLQGMNTEAFF. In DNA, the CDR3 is TGTGCCAGCAGTGAAACACTACAGGGGATGAACACTGAAGCTTTCTTT.

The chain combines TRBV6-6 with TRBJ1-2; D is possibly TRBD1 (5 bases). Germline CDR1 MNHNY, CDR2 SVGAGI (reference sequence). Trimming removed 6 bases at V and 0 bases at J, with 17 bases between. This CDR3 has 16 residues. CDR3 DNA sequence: TGTGCCAGCAGACGTGGGGGGGATTCAGCTAACTATGGCTACACCTTC. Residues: CASRRGGDSANYGYTF.

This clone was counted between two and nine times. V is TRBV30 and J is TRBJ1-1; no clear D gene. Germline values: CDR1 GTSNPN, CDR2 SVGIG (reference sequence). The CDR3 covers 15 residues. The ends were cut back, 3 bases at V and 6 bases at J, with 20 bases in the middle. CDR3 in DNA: TGTGCCTGGAGACGTGGCGGGAGGATGTACGCTGAAGCTTTCTTT. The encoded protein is CAWRRGGRMYAEAFF. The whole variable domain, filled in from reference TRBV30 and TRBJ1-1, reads SQTIHQWPATLVQPVGSPLSLECTVEGTSNPNLYWYRQAAGRGLQLLFYSVGIGQISSEVPQNLSASRPQDRQFILSSKKLLLSDSGFYLCAWRRGGRMYAEAFFGQGTRLTVV.

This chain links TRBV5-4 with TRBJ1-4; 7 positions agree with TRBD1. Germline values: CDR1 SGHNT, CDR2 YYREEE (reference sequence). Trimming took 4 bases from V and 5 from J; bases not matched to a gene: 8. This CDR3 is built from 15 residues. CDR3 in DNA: TGTGCCAGCAGCGATTGGACAGGTCCGAATGAAAAACTGTTTTTT. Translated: CASSDWTGPNEKLFF.

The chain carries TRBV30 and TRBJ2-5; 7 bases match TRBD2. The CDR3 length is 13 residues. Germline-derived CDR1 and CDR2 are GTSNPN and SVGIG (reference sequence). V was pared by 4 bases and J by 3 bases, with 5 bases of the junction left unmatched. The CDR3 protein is CAWKAGREETQYF. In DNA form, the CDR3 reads TGTGCCTGGAAGGCAGGGAGGGAAGAGACCCAGTACTTC.

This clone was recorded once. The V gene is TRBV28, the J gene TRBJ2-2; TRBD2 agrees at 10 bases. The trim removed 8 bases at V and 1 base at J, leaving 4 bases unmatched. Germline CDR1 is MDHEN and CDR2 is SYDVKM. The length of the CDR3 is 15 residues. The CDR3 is CASCWTSGNTGELFF. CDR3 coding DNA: TGTGCCAGCTGTTGGACTAGCGGGAACACCGGGGAGCTGTTTTTT.

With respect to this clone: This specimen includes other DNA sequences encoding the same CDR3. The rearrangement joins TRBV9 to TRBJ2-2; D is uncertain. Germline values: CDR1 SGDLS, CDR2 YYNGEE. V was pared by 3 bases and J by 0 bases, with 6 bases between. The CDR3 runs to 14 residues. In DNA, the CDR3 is TGTGCCAGCAGCGCGTCTTCGAACACCGGGGAGCTGTTTTTT. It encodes CASSASSNTGELFF.

Here the CDR3 reads CASSYMLAGGRETQYF. The CDR3 region has the DNA TGTGCCAGCAGTTACATGCTAGCGGGGGGGCGTGAGACCCAGTACTTC. The chain carries TRBV6-5 and TRBJ2-5; TRBD2 aligns across 12 bases. J was trimmed by 5 bases and V by 2 bases; bases with no gene match: 6. CDR3 length equals 16 residues. The germline gives CDR1 MNHEY, CDR2 SVGAGI.

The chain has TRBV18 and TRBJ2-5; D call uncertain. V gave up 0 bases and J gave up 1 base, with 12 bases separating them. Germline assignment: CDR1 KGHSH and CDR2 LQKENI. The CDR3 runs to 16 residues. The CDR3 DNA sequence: TGTGCCAGCTCACCACCAAAAGGATTCGCCCAAGAGACCCAGTACTTC. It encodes CASSPPKGFAQETQYF.

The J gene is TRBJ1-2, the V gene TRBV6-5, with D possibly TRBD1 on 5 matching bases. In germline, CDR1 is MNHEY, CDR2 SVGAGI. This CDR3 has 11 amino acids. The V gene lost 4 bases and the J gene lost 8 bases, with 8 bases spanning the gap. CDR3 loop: CASSSGYGYTF. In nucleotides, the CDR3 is TGTGCCAGCAGTTCAGGGTACGGCTACACCTTC.

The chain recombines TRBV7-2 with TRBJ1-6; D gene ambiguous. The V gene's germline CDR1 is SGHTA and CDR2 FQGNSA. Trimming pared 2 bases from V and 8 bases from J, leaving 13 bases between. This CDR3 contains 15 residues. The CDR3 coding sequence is TGTGCCAGCAGCTTATTGCAGGCTGCGGATTCACCCCTCCACTTT. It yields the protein CASSLLQAADSPLHF.

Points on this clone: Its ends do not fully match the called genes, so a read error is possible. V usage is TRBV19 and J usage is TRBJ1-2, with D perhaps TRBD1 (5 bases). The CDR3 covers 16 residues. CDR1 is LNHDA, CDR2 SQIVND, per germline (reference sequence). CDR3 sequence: CASSIAFPRADYGYTF. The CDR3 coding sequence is TGTGCCAGTAGCATAGCTTTCCCCAGGGCTGACTATGGCTACACCTTC.

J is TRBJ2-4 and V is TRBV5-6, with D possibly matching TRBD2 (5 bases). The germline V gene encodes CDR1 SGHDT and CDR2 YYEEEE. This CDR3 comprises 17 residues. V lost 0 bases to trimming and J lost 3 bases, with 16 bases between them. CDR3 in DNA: TGTGCCAGCAGCTTGGCCGGCTCCCTACGGGGCAAAAACATTCAGTACTTC. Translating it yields CASSLAGSLRGKNIQYF. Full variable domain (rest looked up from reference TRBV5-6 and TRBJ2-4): DAGVTQSPTHLIKTRGQQVTLRCSPKSGHDTVSWYQQALGQGPQFIFQYYEEEERQRGNFPDRFSGHQFPNYSSELNVNALLLGDSALYLCASSLAGSLRGKNIQYFGAGTRLSVL.

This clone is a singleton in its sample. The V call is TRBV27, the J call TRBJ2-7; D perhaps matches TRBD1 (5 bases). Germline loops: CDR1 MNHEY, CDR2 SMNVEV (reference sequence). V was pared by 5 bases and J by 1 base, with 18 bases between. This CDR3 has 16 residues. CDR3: CASSRGRSFGSYEQYF. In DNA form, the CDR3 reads TGTGCCAGCAGTAGGGGTCGATCCTTCGGGTCCTACGAGCAGTACTTC.

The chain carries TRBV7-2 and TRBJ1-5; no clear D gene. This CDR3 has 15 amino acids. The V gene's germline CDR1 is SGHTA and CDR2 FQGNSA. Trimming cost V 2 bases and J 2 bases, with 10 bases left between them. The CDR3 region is CASSLWNQGNQPQHF. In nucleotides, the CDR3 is TGTGCCAGCAGCTTATGGAACCAGGGCAATCAGCCCCAGCATTTT.

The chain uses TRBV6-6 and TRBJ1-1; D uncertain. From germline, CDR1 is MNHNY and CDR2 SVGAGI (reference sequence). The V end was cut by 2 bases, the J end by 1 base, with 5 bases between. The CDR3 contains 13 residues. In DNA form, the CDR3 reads TGTGCCAGCAGTTACGGTCCGAACACTGAAGCTTTCTTT. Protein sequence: CASSYGPNTEAFF.

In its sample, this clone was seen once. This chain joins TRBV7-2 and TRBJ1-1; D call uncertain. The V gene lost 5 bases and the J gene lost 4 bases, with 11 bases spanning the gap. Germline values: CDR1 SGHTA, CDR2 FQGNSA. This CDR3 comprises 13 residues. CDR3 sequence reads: CASSLTLGTEAFF. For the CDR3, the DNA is TGTGCCAGCAGCCTGACCTTGGGCACTGAAGCTTTCTTT.